A single sample is the source of the 30 T cell receptor beta chains below, sequenced in a study of cytomegalovirus exposure and HLA in healthy donors. The method was immunoSEQ multiplex PCR; TCRdb's version includes in-frame clones alone and lacks a portion of them. The sample shows 150,000 to 200,000 clones, around four fifths of them seen only once. The sequencing sample was made of PBMCs. The receptors here all came from a man aged 25 to 40 in good health and CMV-seropositive.

The chain is built from TRBV11-3 and TRBJ2-3, with D uncertain. The germline V gene encodes CDR1 SGHNT and CDR2 YENEEA. V dropped 2 bases and J dropped 4 bases, with 4 bases sitting between them. This CDR3 has 12 amino acids. As DNA, the CDR3 is TGTGCCAGCAGCTTATCGTCAGATACGCAGTATTTT. Its translation is CASSLSSDTQYF.

The chain employs TRBV19 and TRBJ2-1, with 9 positions matching TRBD1. V trimming: 4 bases; J trimming: 9 bases; junction bases outside the gene matches: 4. In germline, CDR1 is LNHDA, CDR2 SQIVND (reference sequence). This CDR3 is built from 13 residues. The CDR3 protein is CASSRDRVAEQFF. In DNA form, the CDR3 reads TGTGCCAGTAGTAGGGACAGGGTAGCTGAGCAGTTCTTC.

The V gene is TRBV5-4, the J gene TRBJ2-7; TRBD2 is a possible D gene (6 bases). The germline V and J ends were trimmed by 0 bases and 0 bases, with 13 bases remaining between them. The CDR3 consists of 16 residues. Germline lookup yields CDR1 SGHNT and CDR2 YYREEE (reference sequence). CDR3 protein: CASSLAGRGASYEQYF. DNA for the CDR3: TGTGCCAGCAGCTTGGCGGGGCGGGGCGCCTCCTACGAGCAGTACTTC. The variable domain in full, with the rest retrieved from reference TRBV5-4 and TRBJ2-7, is ETGVTQSPTHLIKTRGQQVTLRCSSQSGHNTVSWYQQALGQGPQFIFQYYREEENGRGNFPPRFSGLQFPNYSSELNVNALELDDSALYLCASSLAGRGASYEQYFGPGTRLTVT.

The genes are TRBV7-9 and TRBJ1-3, with 8 bases lining up with TRBD1. Germline V gene data show CDR1 as SEHNR and CDR2 as FQNEAQ (reference sequence). The trim removed 3 bases at V and 8 bases at J, leaving 6 bases unmatched. The CDR3 covers 14 residues. Written as DNA, the CDR3 is TGTGCCAGCAGCTTTAACAGGGGGGAATACACCATATATTTT. This sequence encodes CASSFNRGEYTIYF.

The V call is TRBV4-2, the J call TRBJ2-1, with D perhaps matching TRBD2 (6 bases). This CDR3 has 17 residues. V dropped 1 base and J dropped 5 bases, with 18 bases sitting between them. Per the germline V gene, CDR1 is LGHNA and CDR2 is YNFKEQ. CDR3 coding DNA: TGTGCCAGCAGCCAAGTGGGCGGAGGGGCTCCCAACAATGAGCAGTTCTTC. Its translation: CASSQVGGGAPNNEQFF.

The J gene is TRBJ2-6, the V gene TRBV5-5; no clear D gene. Germline values: CDR1 SGHKS, CDR2 YYEKEE (reference sequence). V lost 5 bases to trimming and J lost 1 base, with 10 bases between them. The CDR3 is 15 amino acids. Written as DNA, the CDR3 is TGTGCCAGCAGTCATTGGAGTTCTGGGGCCAACGTCCTGACTTTC. Translated: CASSHWSSGANVLTF.

In its sample, this clone was seen once. The sample carries other DNA sequences with the same CDR3. The chain links TRBV30 to TRBJ1-2; a possible D gene is TRBD1 (5 bases). CDR1 is GTSNPN and CDR2 is SVGIG in the germline V gene (reference sequence). The CDR3 loop spans 11 amino acids. Trimming took 1 base from V and 7 from J, leaving 7 bases between them. The CDR3 here is CAWSGGVGYTF. The CDR3 coding sequence is TGTGCCTGGAGTGGGGGGGTTGGCTACACCTTC.

The V and J genes are TRBV5-8 and TRBJ2-7; 7 nucleotides line up with TRBD1. Germline lookup yields CDR1 SGHTS and CDR2 YDEGEE. CDR3 length equals 15 residues. With V trimmed by 2 bases and J by 1 base, 6 bases remained unmatched. CDR3 residues: CASSFDRVSSYEQYF. The CDR3, as DNA: TGTGCCAGCAGCTTCGACAGGGTTTCATCCTACGAGCAGTACTTC.

V gene TRBV6-6 combines with J gene TRBJ1-2; the D gene is possibly TRBD1 (6 bases). The CDR3 is 14 residues long. The V gene's germline CDR1 is MNHNY and CDR2 SVGAGI (reference sequence). V was shortened by 5 bases and J by 0 bases, with 10 bases between the two germline ends. The DNA of the CDR3 is TGTGCCAGCAGTCGGGACAAACCTAACTATGGCTACACCTTC. The encoded protein is CASSRDKPNYGYTF.

J is TRBJ2-5 and V is TRBV10-3; D is perhaps TRBD1 (7 bases). Trimming cost V 4 bases and J 4 bases, with 13 bases left between them. CDR3 length: 14 amino acids. The germline CDR1 and CDR2 sequences are ENHRY and SYGVKD. The CDR3 DNA reads TGTGCCATCAGTGGACAGGGAGGAGGAGAGACCCAGTACTTC. This codes for CAISGQGGGETQYF.

The chain couples TRBV4-3 to TRBJ2-3; a weak D match, TRBD2 (6 bases). CDR3 size: 14 residues. CDR1 LGHNA and CDR2 YSLEER come from the germline V gene. V dropped 5 bases and J dropped 5 bases, with 14 bases sitting between them. Written as DNA, the CDR3 is TGCGCCAGCAGCGACACAAGGGAGGAAGATACGCAGTATTTT. This encodes CASSDTREEDTQYF.

The chain carries TRBV25-1 and TRBJ1-6; 7 nucleotides match TRBD1. CDR3 length: 16 amino acids. Germline lookup yields CDR1 MGHDK and CDR2 SYGVNS. Germline trimming cut 0 bases from V and 8 bases from J; bases unmatched to any gene: 7. CDR3 DNA sequence: TGTGCCAGCAGTGAATATGGACAGGTCGGGGATTCACCCCTCCACTTT. Translating it yields CASSEYGQVGDSPLHF.

This sequence joins TRBV7-8 and TRBJ2-1, with 16 nucleotides matching TRBD2. In germline, CDR1 is SGHVS, CDR2 FQNEAQ. The junction had 8 bases not matched to a gene; V was cut back by 0 bases and J by 9 bases. This CDR3 has 18 residues. The CDR3 loop is CASSLAGTSGGAVGEQFF. The CDR3 nucleotides read TGTGCCAGCAGCTTAGCCGGGACTAGCGGGGGGGCCGTCGGTGAGCAGTTCTTC.

The chain links TRBV4-1 to TRBJ2-1; D might be TRBD2 (6 bases). V lost 0 bases and J lost 6, with 15 bases in between. Germline values: CDR1 MGHRA, CDR2 YSYEKL. The CDR3 has 16 amino acids. CDR3 DNA: TGCGCCAGCAGCCAAGATCGGTACGGGACTTTCAATGAGCAGTTCTTC. Its protein product is CASSQDRYGTFNEQFF.

The CDR3 spells CARSRREQYF. The CDR3 nucleotides read TGTGCCAGAAGTCGCCGGGAGCAGTACTTC. The chain has TRBV5-3 and TRBJ2-7; no firm D call. TRBV5-3 is an open reading frame, and its role is uncertain. V was cut by 5 bases and J by 7 bases, with 7 bases left in between. The CDR3 length is 10 residues.

The chain carries TRBV10-3 and TRBJ1-2, with 8 bases matching TRBD1. With V trimmed by 10 bases and J by 5 bases, 24 bases remained unmatched. In germline, CDR1 is ENHRY, CDR2 SYGVKD. There are 18 residues in the CDR3. The CDR3 DNA reads as TGTGCCAGCCACGACCCGACAGGGGCCCTCTTCCGTCTTTATGGCTACACCTTC. Residues: CASHDPTGALFRLYGYTF.

The chain has TRBV11-2 and TRBJ2-1, with TRBD1 matching 7 bases. The germline V gene encodes CDR1 SGHAT and CDR2 FQNNGV. CDR3 length: 14 amino acids. V shed 1 base and J 7 bases; nucleotides not matched to a gene: 4. CDR3 region: CASSLGGGWNEQFF. CDR3 DNA: TGTGCCAGCAGCTTAGGAGGGGGCTGGAATGAGCAGTTCTTC.

The sample holds one count of this clone. V is TRBV11-2 and J is TRBJ1-2; D ambiguous. The V end lost 1 base, the J end lost 8 bases, and 14 bases lay between the germline ends. Per germline, CDR1 SGHAT and CDR2 FQNNGV. The CDR3 consists of 14 residues. In DNA, the CDR3 is TGTGCCAGCAGCTTAGGTGCGGCGACTGGAGGCTACACCTTC. This gives the protein CASSLGAATGGYTF.

In DNA form, the CDR3 reads TGTGCCAGCAGTTACTTTCCCTATCCCTACGAGCAGTACTTC. This gives the protein CASSYFPYPYEQYF. This chain links TRBV6-6 with TRBJ2-7, with D hard to call. Trimming stripped 1 base from V and 2 bases from J, with 9 bases between. The germline V gene has CDR1 MNHNY and CDR2 SVGAGI (reference sequence). This CDR3 contains 14 residues.

CDR3 amino acids: CASSWGRGHQEQFF. CDR3 nucleotides: TGTGCCAGCAGCTGGGGCAGGGGGCACCAGGAGCAGTTCTTC. V and J are TRBV5-8 and TRBJ2-1; 8 bases match TRBD1. This CDR3 has 14 residues. V was clipped by 3 bases and J by 10 bases; unmatched bases: 9. Germline loops: CDR1 SGHTS, CDR2 YDEGEE.

The chain uses TRBV9 and TRBJ1-2; 9 nucleotides align to TRBD1. From germline, CDR1 is SGDLS and CDR2 YYNGEE. The CDR3 runs to 14 residues. Trimming removed 2 bases from V and 1 base from J; junction bases left unmatched: 0. The CDR3 DNA reads as TGTGCCAGCAGCGTGGGACAGGGTAACTATGGCTACACCTTC. Translating it yields CASSVGQGNYGYTF.

The genes are TRBV9 and TRBJ2-5; tentative D call: TRBD1 (5 bases). Germline V gives CDR1 SGDLS, CDR2 YYNGEE. Between the trimmed V and J ends, which lost 0 bases and 2 bases, there was a span of 8 bases. The CDR3 is 14 residues long. In DNA form, the CDR3 reads TGTGCCAGCAGCGTAGGGGGCACACAAGAGACCCAGTACTTC. This translates into CASSVGGTQETQYF. Variable domain in full (rest from reference TRBV9 and TRBJ2-5): DSGVTQTPKHLITATGQRVTLRCSPRSGDLSVYWYQQSLDQGLQFLIQYYNGEERAKGNILERFSAQQFPDLHSELNLSSLELGDSALYFCASSVGGTQETQYFGPGTRLLVL.

The CDR3 nucleotides read TGTGCCAGCAGTTCACTAGCGGGGGGGTCGAACACCGGGGAGCTGTTTTTT. It codes for CASSSLAGGSNTGELFF. The chain uses TRBV27 and TRBJ2-2; 13 nucleotides align to TRBD2. CDR3 length: 17 residues. Per the germline V gene, CDR1 is MNHEY and CDR2 is SMNVEV (reference sequence). Losses at the gene ends were 4 bases for V and 0 bases for J; bases not matched to a gene: 2.

The V gene is TRBV6-5, the J gene TRBJ2-2, with D maybe TRBD1 (5 bases). This CDR3 is 16 amino acids long. Germline V lookup: CDR1 MNHEY, CDR2 SVGAGI. Trimming took 2 bases from V and 2 from J, leaving 12 bases between them. Here the CDR3 DNA reads TGTGCCAGCAGTTACAGTACAGGTCGAAACACCGGGGAGCTGTTTTTT. It is translated as CASSYSTGRNTGELFF.

This chain joins TRBV19 and TRBJ2-2, with 10 nucleotides matching TRBD2. The CDR3 extends over 16 amino acids. CDR1 and CDR2 (germline): LNHDA, SQIVND (reference sequence). The V and J ends lost 7 bases and 0 bases, in that order; junction bases with no gene match: 5. The DNA for the CDR3 is TGTGCCAGTAAGCGTAGCGGGGGGACGAACACCGGGGAGCTGTTTTTT. It encodes CASKRSGGTNTGELFF.

This sequence joins TRBV6-5 and TRBJ1-6; D might be TRBD1 (6 bases). The CDR3 is made up of 15 amino acids. V was clipped by 4 bases and J by 9 bases, with 16 bases between them. The germline gives CDR1 MNHEY, CDR2 SVGAGI. CDR3 amino acids: CASSLHREAVSPLHF. CDR3 in DNA: TGTGCCAGCAGTTTACACAGGGAAGCGGTTTCACCCCTCCACTTT.

The chain has TRBV9 and TRBJ2-3; 13 bases fit TRBD2. V shed 3 bases and J 3 bases; nucleotides not matched to a gene: 4. The V gene's germline CDR1 is SGDLS and CDR2 YYNGEE. CDR3 length equals 16 residues. In DNA form, the CDR3 reads TGTGCCAGCAGCGAGGGGGGACTAGCGGGGACAGATACGCAGTATTTT. Its translation: CASSEGGLAGTDTQYF.

This sequence joins TRBV9 and TRBJ2-3, with D perhaps TRBD2 (6 bases). Germline V lookup: CDR1 SGDLS, CDR2 YYNGEE. Trimming removed 2 bases from V and 8 bases from J, with 18 bases in between. This CDR3 region has 15 residues. The CDR3 DNA reads TGTGCCAGCAGCGTCGGAACTAGCCCCGGGGGTACGCAGTATTTT. It encodes CASSVGTSPGGTQYF. The full variable domain, with the rest looked up from reference TRBV9 and TRBJ2-3, is DSGVTQTPKHLITATGQRVTLRCSPRSGDLSVYWYQQSLDQGLQFLIQYYNGEERAKGNILERFSAQQFPDLHSELNLSSLELGDSALYFCASSVGTSPGGTQYFGPGTRLTVL.

The chain joins TRBV30 to TRBJ1-6; no clear D. The CDR3 length is 14 residues. CDR1 is GTSNPN and CDR2 is SVGIG in the germline V gene (reference sequence). Trimming removed 1 base at V and 0 bases at J, with 4 bases between. The CDR3 bases are TGTGCCTGGAGTGGGAGCTCCTATAATTCACCCCTCCACTTT. It encodes CAWSGSSYNSPLHF.

The chain employs TRBV27 and TRBJ1-2; possible D gene TRBD1, 5 bases. Germline CDR1 and CDR2: MNHEY and SMNVEV (reference sequence). Trimming removed 8 bases from V and 0 bases from J, with 19 bases in between. The CDR3 covers 16 residues. The CDR3 sequence is CASHRGGSLSNYGYTF. The CDR3 DNA is TGTGCCAGCCACCGGGGGGGAAGCCTTTCTAACTATGGCTACACCTTC.